The 8 T cell receptor beta chains reported below all come from one sample, sequenced in a study of blood T cell repertoires in COVID-19. Method: immunoSEQ multiplex PCR; TCRdb's copy keeps in-frame clones and lacks some. Seen here are approximately 91,000 clones, 70% to 90% observed once, and the top ten hold 4.5%. Sequenced sample: peripheral blood. Source of these receptors: a man aged 65 to 79 with acute or convalescent COVID-19.

This clone was recorded once. V gene TRBV7-9 combines with J gene TRBJ2-7; 10 bases map to TRBD2. CDR3 length: 16 amino acids. CDR1 is SEHNR and CDR2 is FQNEAQ in the germline V gene (reference sequence). V dropped 2 bases and J dropped 5; count of bases not matched to a gene: 9. Here the CDR3 DNA reads TGTGCCAGCAGCTTAAATAGCGGGGGGATCAGTGACGAGCAGTACTTC. Protein product: CASSLNSGGISDEQYF.

This chain uses TRBV6-5 with TRBJ2-1; 9 bases line up with TRBD1. The V segment lost 6 bases and the J segment 5 bases; nucleotides outside the gene matches: 8. Germline V gives CDR1 MNHEY, CDR2 SVGAGI. The CDR3 extends over 15 amino acids. This CDR3 reads CASSRDRAGDNEQFF. As DNA, the CDR3 is TGTGCCAGCAGCCGGGACAGGGCAGGGGACAATGAGCAGTTCTTC.

The CDR3 DNA follows: TGTGCCAGTGGCAACCAGGGGGGAGAGACCCAGTACTTC. Protein sequence: CASGNQGGETQYF. V usage is TRBV19 and J usage is TRBJ2-5, with D perhaps TRBD1 (7 bases). Trimming cost V 8 bases and J 4 bases, with 14 bases left between them. Germline lookup yields CDR1 LNHDA and CDR2 SQIVND (reference sequence). The CDR3 covers 13 residues.

This clone was detected once. The V gene is TRBV9, the J gene TRBJ2-1, with 12 bases identical to TRBD2. Germline-derived CDR1 and CDR2 are SGDLS and YYNGEE. The CDR3 covers 15 residues. With 3 bases clipped from V and 8 bases from J, the junction kept 6 bases outside the gene matches. The CDR3 bases are TGTGCCAGCAGCGGACTAGCGGGGGTTTTCGATGAGCAGTTCTTC. Its protein is CASSGLAGVFDEQFF. Looking up the rest from reference TRBV9 and TRBJ2-1 gives the full variable domain: DSGVTQTPKHLITATGQRVTLRCSPRSGDLSVYWYQQSLDQGLQFLIQYYNGEERAKGNILERFSAQQFPDLHSELNLSSLELGDSALYFCASSGLAGVFDEQFFGPGTRLTVL.

The V call is TRBV3-1 (or the pseudogene TRBV3-2), the J call TRBJ1-3, with TRBD1 matching 8 bases. The germline V gene has CDR1 LGHDT and CDR2 YNNKEL (reference sequence). The V and J ends lost 1 base and 5 bases, in that order; junction bases with no gene match: 4. The length of the CDR3 is 15 residues. The CDR3 here is CASSQGTGLRNTIYF. CDR3 nucleotide sequence: TGTGCCAGCAGCCAAGGGACAGGGTTAAGAAACACCATATATTTT.

This clone came up once. This chain links TRBV24-1 with TRBJ1-2, with TRBD1 matching over 7 bases. The V gene end was trimmed by 4 bases and the J gene end by 2 bases; junction bases not matched to a gene: 6. Germline loops: CDR1 KGHDR, CDR2 SFDVKD. The CDR3 is made up of 15 amino acids. The CDR3 spells CATSDPKQGNYGYTF. For the CDR3, the DNA is TGTGCCACCAGTGACCCGAAACAGGGGAACTATGGCTACACCTTC.

V usage is TRBV4-2 and J usage is TRBJ1-1; D uncertain. Germline CDR1 is LGHNA and CDR2 is YNFKEQ. Trimming cost V 0 bases and J 1 base, with 12 bases left between them. CDR3 length equals 16 residues. The CDR3 spells CASSQDRESRNTEAFF. The CDR3 bases are TGTGCCAGCAGCCAAGATCGGGAAAGCAGGAACACTGAAGCTTTCTTT.

The chain uses TRBV15 and TRBJ1-1; 9 nucleotides align to TRBD1. The trim removed 0 bases at V and 1 base at J, leaving 6 bases unmatched. This CDR3 comprises 17 residues. Germline values: CDR1 LNHNV, CDR2 YYDKDF (reference sequence). The CDR3 is CATSRDGWDRANTEAFF. The CDR3 DNA follows: TGTGCCACCAGCAGAGATGGATGGGACAGGGCGAACACTGAAGCTTTCTTT.